This record concerns one T cell receptor beta chain sequence. This sample is part of a study of cytotoxic CD8 clonotypes in ibrutinib-treated CLL. Trimming cost V 1 base and J 5 bases; bases outside gene matches: 4. This CDR3 has 15 residues. The V gene's germline CDR1 is LNHNV and CDR2 YYDKDF (reference sequence). Produced via immunoSEQ multiplex PCR; TCRdb's table is partial and in-frame only. The table shows roughly 160,000 clones, with about 84% occurring only once. The chain couples TRBV15 to TRBJ1-4, with 7 nucleotides matching TRBD1. This sequence was found in a human donor with chronic lymphocytic leukemia. This specimen consisted of PBMCs, obtained after 24 months of ibrutinib treatment. The CDR3: CATSRARDRNEKLFF. CDR3 DNA sequence: TGTGCCACCAGCAGAGCCCGGGACAGAAATGAAAAACTGTTTTTT.